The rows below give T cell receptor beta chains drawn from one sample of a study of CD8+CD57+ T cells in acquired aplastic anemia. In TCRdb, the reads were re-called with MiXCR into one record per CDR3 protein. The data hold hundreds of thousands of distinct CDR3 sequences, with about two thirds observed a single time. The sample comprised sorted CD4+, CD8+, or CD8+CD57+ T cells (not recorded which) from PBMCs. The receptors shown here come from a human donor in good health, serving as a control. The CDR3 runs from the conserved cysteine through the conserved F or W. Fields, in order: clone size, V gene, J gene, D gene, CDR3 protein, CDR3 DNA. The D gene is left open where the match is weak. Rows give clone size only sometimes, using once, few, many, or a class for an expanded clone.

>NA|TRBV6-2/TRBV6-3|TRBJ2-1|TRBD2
CASNQAGSSYNERFF
TGTGCCAGCAACCAAGCGGGGAGCTCCTACAATGAGCGGTTCTTC
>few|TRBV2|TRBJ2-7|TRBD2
CASLTAGDLYEQYF
TGTGCCAGCCTCACAGCGGGGGATCTCTACGAGCAGTACTTC
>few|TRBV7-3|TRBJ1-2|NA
CASSAAGANNGYTF
TGTGCCAGCAGCGCAGCGGGGGCCAACAATGGCTACACCTTC
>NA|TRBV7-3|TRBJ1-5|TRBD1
CASSTRQGGPGANF
TGTGCCAGCAGCACCCGACAGGGGGGTCCTGGGGCCAACTTT
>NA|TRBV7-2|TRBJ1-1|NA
CASREHGYHETLF
TGTGCCAGCAGAGAGCACGGGTACCATGAGACTCTCTTT
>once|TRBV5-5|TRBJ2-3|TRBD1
CASRDRKSGTDTQYF
TGTGCCAGCCGGGACAGGAAAAGCGGCACAGATACGCAGTATTTT
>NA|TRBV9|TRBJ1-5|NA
CASSKGGGGRVGYF
TGTGCCAGCAGCAAAGGGGGTGGCGGCAGGGTCGGCTATTTT
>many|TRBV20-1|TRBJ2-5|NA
CSARVGAGETQYF
TGCAGTGCTAGGGTGGGGGCGGGGGAGACCCAGTACTTC
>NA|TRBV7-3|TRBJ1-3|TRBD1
CASSERQGRLEKTIYF
TGTGCCAGCAGCGAACGACAGGGCCGGCTCGAAAAGACCATATATTTT
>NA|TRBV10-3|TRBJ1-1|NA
CATQLDGRNTEAFF
TGTGCCACCCAGCTGGACGGCAGGAACACTGAAGCTTTCTTT
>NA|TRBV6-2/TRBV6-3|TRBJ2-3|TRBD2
CASSYSRGGGTDTQYF
TGTGCCAGCAGTTACTCGCGGGGGGGCGGCACAGATACGCAGTATTTT
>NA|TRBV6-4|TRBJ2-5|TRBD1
CASRAVTGGMEETQYF
TGTGCCAGCAGAGCAGTGACAGGGGGGATGGAGGAGACCCAGTACTTC
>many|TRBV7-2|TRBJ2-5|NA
CASSSNRETQYF
TGTGCCAGCAGCTCCAATCGGGAGACCCAGTACTTC
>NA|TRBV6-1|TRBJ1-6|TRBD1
CASRATGDASPLHF
TGTGCCAGCAGAGCCACAGGGGACGCGTCACCCCTCCACTTT